This T cell receptor beta chain appears in the sequencing data of a study of blood T cell repertoires in COVID-19. Method: immunoSEQ multiplex PCR; TCRdb's copy keeps in-frame clones and lacks some. The table shows hundreds of thousands of clones, with nearly 90% occurring only once. The CDR3 is 15 amino acids. V dropped 5 bases and J dropped 5; count of bases not matched to a gene: 10. The V gene's germline CDR1 is SGHVS and CDR2 FQNEAQ. V usage is TRBV7-8 and J usage is TRBJ1-1; TRBD1 matches 8 bases. Input material: peripheral blood. The clonotype was recovered from a woman aged 30 to 39 with COVID-19, enrolled during active disease. Written as DNA, the CDR3 is TGTGCCAGCAGCGTGCAGGGGGCTCCGCGGACTGAAGCTTTCTTT. Translating it yields CASSVQGAPRTEAFF.